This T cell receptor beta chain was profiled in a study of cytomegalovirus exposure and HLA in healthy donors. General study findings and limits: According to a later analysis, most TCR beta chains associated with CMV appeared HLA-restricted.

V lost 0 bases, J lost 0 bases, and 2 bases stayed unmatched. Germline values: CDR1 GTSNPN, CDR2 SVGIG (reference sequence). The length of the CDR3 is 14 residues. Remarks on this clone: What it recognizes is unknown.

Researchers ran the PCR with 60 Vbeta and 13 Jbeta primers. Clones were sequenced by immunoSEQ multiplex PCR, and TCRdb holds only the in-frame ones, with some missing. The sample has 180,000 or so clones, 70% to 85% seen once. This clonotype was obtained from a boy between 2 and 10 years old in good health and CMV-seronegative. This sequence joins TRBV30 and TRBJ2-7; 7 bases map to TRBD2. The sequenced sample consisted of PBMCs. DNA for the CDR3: TGTGCCTGGAGTGTAGGCGGGAGCTCCTACGAGCAGTACTTC. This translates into CAWSVGGSSYEQYF.